This T cell receptor beta chain was obtained from a study of vaccination and CD4 T cells after COVID-19. As for the study in general: The convalescents were made up of six males and four females, two of whom were Hispanic. At a median about 94 days (range 35 to 161) after diagnosis, post-COVID samples were drawn.

Scientists ran DNA taken from cultured CD4+ T cells through the Oncomine TCR Beta short-read assay for sequencing. From CD4+ T cells that had been cultured, genomic DNA was extracted. TCRdb reprocessed the PCR reads via MiXCR and lists one record per CDR3 protein. The sample lists just over 20,000 distinct CDR3 sequences, around two fifths occurring once. The ends were cut back, 3 bases at V and 2 bases at J, with 6 bases in the middle. The CDR3 is 13 amino acids. The germline V gene encodes CDR1 SEHNR and CDR2 FQNEAQ (reference sequence). Described treatment: approximately 10-day PBMC culture with coronavirus spike peptide pools or control peptides (ViraFEST assay). Spanning March to December 2020, the positive PCR dates came before US Alpha, Beta and Delta variants. This clonotype has more than one count but fewer than ten. Its antigen is unknown.

The sequence was collected from a human donor who had recovered from COVID-19. Material: CD4+ T cells from blood, cultured in vitro, obtained after SARS-CoV-2 vaccination. The chain joins TRBV7-9 to TRBJ2-3; no definite D call. CDR3 region: CASSFLYTDTQYF. Written as DNA, the CDR3 is TGTGCCAGCAGCTTCCTTTACACAGATACGCAGTATTTT.